This is a list of T cell receptor beta chains from one sample in a study of control samples from healthy donors and cancer patients. Generated by immunoSEQ multiplex PCR, the TCRdb table keeps only in-frame clones and is missing some. The sample records 130,000 or so clones, about 88% being singletons. Sequencing was performed on blood. The receptors were sampled from a middle-aged man in good health. The CDR3 runs from the conserved cysteine through the conserved F or W. D genes are given only for firm matches. Only some rows state a clone size, as once, few, many or a class for expanded clones.

j_call clone_size v_call d_call cdr3_nt cdr3_aa
TRBJ1-1 - TRBV2 - TGTGCCAGCAGCCAACTCATGAACACTGAAGCTTTCTTT CASSQLMNTEAFF
TRBJ2-3 few TRBV23-1 - TGCGCCAGCAGTCAATTGCGAAGATTCCGTCCAGATACGCAGTATTTT CASSQLRRFRPDTQYF
TRBJ2-1 - TRBV11-2 - TGTGCCAGCAGCTTAGCACACAATTTCCAGGGACACGAGCAGTTCTTC CASSLAHNFQGHEQFF
TRBJ2-7 few TRBV11-2 TRBD1 TGTGCCAGCAGCTTAGGCCGACAGGGCAGGTATTTTAACGAGCAGTACTTC CASSLGRQGRYFNEQYF
TRBJ2-7 once TRBV10-2 - TGCGCCAGCACGAACGCCTACTCCTACGAGCAGTACTTC CASTNAYSYEQYF
TRBJ1-6 - TRBV25-1 TRBD1 TGTACCAGCAGTCCCGGGACAGGGTATAATTCACCCCTCCACTTT CTSSPGTGYNSPLHF
TRBJ1-3 - TRBV7-8 TRBD1 TGTGCCAGCAGCTTAGCGCGGCCCCGGGGACAGATCGGGGGAAACACCATATATTTT CASSLARPRGQIGGNTIYF
TRBJ2-6 - TRBV5-1 - TGCGCCAGCAGCTTGATTTTTCCCGGTACAGCAGTCCTGACTTTC CASSLIFPGTAVLTF
TRBJ1-5 once TRBV7-9 - TGTGCCAGCAGCTTAATGCAACAGCCCCAGCATTTT CASSLMQQPQHF
TRBJ1-1 - TRBV28 TRBD1 TGTGCCAGCAGTACCGCGGGGACAGCGAACACTGAAGCTTTCTTT CASSTAGTANTEAFF
TRBJ1-3 - TRBV7-8 TRBD1 TGTGCCAGCAGCTTAGCGGGACAGAACTCTGGAAACACCATATATTTT CASSLAGQNSGNTIYF
TRBJ2-3 - TRBV6-5 - TGTGCCAGCAGCAGGAATGGGAGAGATACGCAGTATTTT CASSRNGRDTQYF
TRBJ2-2 few TRBV7-3 - TGTGCCAGCAGCCCCACGGCGGGCACCGGGGAGCTGTTTTTT CASSPTAGTGELFF
TRBJ2-3 - TRBV18 - TGTGCCAGCTCACCAGGGGACGGGGGCCCTAGCACAGATACGCAGTATTTT CASSPGDGGPSTDTQYF
TRBJ2-7 - TRBV7-2 TRBD1 TGTGCCAGCAGCTTAGGAGACAGGGTCTACGAGCAGTACTTC CASSLGDRVYEQYF
TRBJ2-2 - TRBV28 TRBD1 TGTGCCAGCAGGGGACAGGGGGGATATGGCGGGGAGCTGTTTTTT CASRGQGGYGGELFF
TRBJ1-2 - TRBV5-1 - TGCGCCAGCAGCTTGGAAGGAGTATCTCGCTACACCTTC CASSLEGVSRYTF
TRBJ2-4 - TRBV28 TRBD1 TGTGCCAGCTTAGACAGGGGAACCTTCATTCAGTACTTC CASLDRGTFIQYF
TRBJ2-7 - TRBV9 - TGTGCCAGCAGCGTTCGACCGTCTGCTTACGAGCAGTACTTC CASSVRPSAYEQYF
TRBJ1-5 - TRBV28 - TGTGCCAGCACACGATCAGGGATGGGCAATCAGCCCCAGCATTTT CASTRSGMGNQPQHF
TRBJ2-3 - TRBV28 - TGTGCCGCTGGGGGCAGCGCACTCACAGATACGCAGTATTTT CAAGGSALTDTQYF
TRBJ2-2 - TRBV3-1/TRBV3-2 TRBD1 TGTGCCAGCAGCCAAGGGACAGGGATCACCGGGGAGCTGTTTTTT CASSQGTGITGELFF